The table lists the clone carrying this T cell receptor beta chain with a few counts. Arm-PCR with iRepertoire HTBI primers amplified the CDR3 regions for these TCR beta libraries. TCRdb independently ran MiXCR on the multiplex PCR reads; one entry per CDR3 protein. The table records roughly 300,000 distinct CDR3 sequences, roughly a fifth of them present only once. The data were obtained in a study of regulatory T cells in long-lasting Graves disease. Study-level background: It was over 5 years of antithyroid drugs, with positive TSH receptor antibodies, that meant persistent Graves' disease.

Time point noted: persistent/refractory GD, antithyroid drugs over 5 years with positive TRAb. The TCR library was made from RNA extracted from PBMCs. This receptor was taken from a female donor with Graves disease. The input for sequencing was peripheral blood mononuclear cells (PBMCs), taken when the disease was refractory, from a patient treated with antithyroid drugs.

For the CDR3, the DNA is TGTGCCAGCAGGGAGGGGCCGGGCAATGAGCAGTTCTTC. It specifies CASREGPGNEQFF. J is TRBJ2-1 and V is TRBV6-2 or TRBV6-3; TRBD2 is a possible D gene (6 bases). The germline CDR1 and CDR2 sequences are MNHEY and SVGEGT. Deletions cut 6 bases from V and 6 bases from J, with 12 bases between. The CDR3 extends over 13 amino acids.